This TCR beta chain emerged from a study of T-cell memory formation after mild COVID-19. Broader study findings: For contracting clones, CD4+ ones sat mainly in CM and EM, CD8+ in EMRA. The study detected some responding clones in pre-infection memory, suggesting cross-reactive memory joined.

TCRdb re-called the 5' RACE reads through MiXCR, storing one row per CDR3 protein. The data contain about 390,000 distinct CDR3 sequences, under 25% of them singletons. The CDR3 length is 15 residues. The V end was cut by 3 bases, the J end by 6 bases, with 17 bases between. Germline CDR1 is MRHNA and CDR2 is SNTAGT. This clonotype was seen a single time. As yet, its antigen is unknown. The chain carries TRBV6-4 and TRBJ1-2; possibly TRBD1 for D (5 bases). The clonotype comes from an adult woman who had mild COVID-19 (a few samples of this study predate the infection). Cell type and time point are not known. Sequenced sample: PBMCs or a T cell subset sorted from them (not recorded which). CDR3 sequence reads: CASSETQDSRHGYTF. The CDR3 DNA follows: TGTGCCAGCAGTGAGACTCAAGACAGTCGGCATGGCTACACCTTC.